A single sample gave rise to the 29 T cell receptor beta chains below, sequenced in a study of blood T cell repertoires in COVID-19. TCRdb's copy holds only in-frame clones and misses some; the assay was immunoSEQ multiplex PCR. The data show 150,000 to 200,000 clones, almost 80% seen once. Sequencing was carried out using peripheral blood. Receptor source: a man aged 55-75 years with active or convalescent COVID-19.

The J gene is TRBJ2-3, the V gene TRBV11-2; D is undetermined. V lost 3 bases and J 4 bases, leaving 14 bases between the germline ends. The CDR3 loop spans 15 amino acids. Germline CDR1 reads SGHAT; CDR2 reads FQNNGV. CDR3 residues: CASSFSGYGSDTQYF. CDR3 nucleotides: TGTGCCAGCAGCTTCTCCGGGTACGGGTCAGATACGCAGTATTTT.

J is TRBJ2-2 and V is TRBV7-3, with D possibly TRBD1 on 6 matching bases. The CDR3 runs to 16 residues. Trimming shortened V by 6 bases and J by 5 bases, and 19 bases separated the two germline ends. The germline V gene has CDR1 SGHTA and CDR2 FQGTGA. In DNA, the CDR3 is TGTGCCAGCAGTCTGTTGGGGGCAGGGGCGACCGGGGAGCTGTTTTTT. It specifies CASSLLGAGATGELFF. Full variable domain (outside the CDR3, taken from reference TRBV7-3 and TRBJ2-2): GAGVSQTPSNKVTEKGKYVELRCDPISGHTALYWYRQSLGQGPEFLIYFQGTGAADDSGLPNDRFFAVRPEGSVSTLKIQRTERGDSAVYLCASSLLGAGATGELFFGEGSRLTVL.

The gene calls are TRBV7-8 and TRBJ2-7; 11 bases line up with TRBD2. J lost 5 bases, V lost 0 bases, and 6 bases had no gene match. The CDR3 covers 16 residues. The germline V gene has CDR1 SGHVS and CDR2 FQNEAQ. CDR3 DNA sequence: TGTGCCAGCAGCTTAGCGACCGCTAGCGGGAGGCACGAGCAGTACTTC. This codes for CASSLATASGRHEQYF.

This clone has more than one count but fewer than ten. The chain has TRBV21-1 and TRBJ2-3; whether TRBD2, the table's D call, matches the DNA was not checked. TRBV21-1 is a recognized pseudogene. The CDR3 consists of 17 residues. The CDR3 loop is CASSRLAESLSTDTQYF. The DNA of the CDR3 is TGTGCCAGCAGCCGGCTAGCGGAAAGCCTTAGCACAGATACGCAGTATTTT.

J is TRBJ2-7 and V is TRBV6-2 or TRBV6-3; 8 bases line up with TRBD2. The CDR3 is 14 amino acids. J lost 7 bases, V lost 0 bases, and 5 bases had no gene match. Germline V gene lookup returns CDR1 MNHEY and CDR2 SVGEGT. The CDR3 sequence is CASSYSGGLEEQYF. In nucleotides, the CDR3 is TGTGCCAGCAGTTACTCTGGGGGACTAGAGGAGCAGTACTTC.

V and J are TRBV2 and TRBJ1-4; D unclear. V shed 6 bases and J shed 6 bases, with 5 bases lying between them. Germline loops: CDR1 SNHLY, CDR2 FYNNEI. The CDR3 spans 11 residues. CDR3 coding DNA: TGTGCCAGCAGCACTGATGAAAAACTGTTTTTT. It yields the protein CASSTDEKLFF. Filled out from reference TRBV2 and TRBJ1-4, the complete variable domain reads EPEVTQTPSHQVTQMGQEVILRCVPISNHLYFYWYRQILGQKVEFLVSFYNNEISEKSEIFDDQFSVERPDGSNFTLKIRSTKLEDSAMYFCASSTDEKLFFGSGTQLSVL.

The V and J genes are TRBV27 and TRBJ1-1; 8 bases fit TRBD1. CDR1 is MNHEY, CDR2 SMNVEV, per germline (reference sequence). The CDR3 contains 16 residues. V shed 5 bases, J shed 0 bases, and the junction held 8 bases outside the gene matches. CDR3 in amino acids: CASSPRDRLMNTEAFF. The CDR3 DNA sequence: TGTGCCAGCAGTCCCCGGGACAGGTTAATGAACACTGAAGCTTTCTTT.

The rearrangement joins TRBV4-3 to TRBJ2-1; TRBD1 is a possible D gene (5 bases). Germline V gene sequence: CDR1 LGHNA, CDR2 YSLEER. The CDR3 covers 15 residues. V lost 2 bases and J 6 bases, leaving 14 bases between the germline ends. Written as DNA, the CDR3 is TGCGCCAGCAGCCAAACTCAGGGTCCGGGCAATGAGCAGTTCTTC. As protein: CASSQTQGPGNEQFF.

This clone has a handful of counts. The rearrangement uses TRBV5-6 and TRBJ1-6, with unresolved D. V was cut by 4 bases and J by 5 bases, with 10 bases left in between. The CDR3 length is 14 residues. Germline V gene data show CDR1 as SGHDT and CDR2 as YYEEEE. CDR3 amino acids: CASSVREDNSPLHF. The CDR3 DNA reads as TGTGCCAGCAGCGTCCGGGAAGATAATTCACCCCTCCACTTT.

This clone was recorded a few times. V usage is TRBV27 and J usage is TRBJ1-3; 7 nucleotides agree with TRBD1. This CDR3 contains 15 residues. The junction had 8 bases not matched to a gene; V was cut back by 6 bases and J by 3 bases. Germline V gene lookup returns CDR1 MNHEY and CDR2 SMNVEV (reference sequence). CDR3 protein: CASSPTGIGGNTIYF. CDR3 nucleotide sequence: TGTGCCAGCAGCCCGACAGGGATAGGTGGAAACACCATATATTTT.

This chain connects TRBV14 to TRBJ1-1, with TRBD1 identical over 7 bases. This CDR3 is 12 amino acids long. CDR1 and CDR2 from the germline V gene are SGHDN and FVKESK. Losses at the gene ends were 11 bases for V and 0 bases for J; bases not matched to a gene: 3. The CDR3: CAPTGLNTEAFF. CDR3 nucleotides: TGTGCCCCGACAGGGCTGAACACTGAAGCTTTCTTT.

This sequence joins TRBV28 and TRBJ1-1; D is undetermined. From germline, CDR1 is MDHEN and CDR2 SYDVKM. The length of the CDR3 is 15 residues. Trimming stripped 8 bases from V and 1 base from J, with 17 bases between. CDR3 nucleotides: TGTGCCAGCGTGACTCGGAACATTCAGAACACTGAAGCTTTCTTT. It encodes CASVTRNIQNTEAFF.

The chain recombines TRBV7-2 with TRBJ1-2; TRBD1 might be the D (6 bases). This CDR3 has 14 amino acids. Germline V gene data show CDR1 as SGHTA and CDR2 as FQGNSA. Trimming took 5 bases from V and 4 from J, leaving 14 bases between them. CDR3 bases: TGTGCCAGCAGCCCCCGACAGGCGCTCTATGGCTACACCTTC. Amino acids: CASSPRQALYGYTF.

In this sample, this clone turned up many times. The chain employs TRBV5-6 and TRBJ1-2, with TRBD1 identical over 11 bases. Germline CDR1 is SGHDT and CDR2 is YYEEEE. Trimming cost V 2 bases and J 8 bases; bases outside gene matches: 5. CDR3 length: 14 residues. The CDR3 DNA reads TGTGCCAGCAGCTTCGGGACAGGGGGATTGGGCTACACCTTC. This translates into CASSFGTGGLGYTF.

CDR3 DNA sequence: TGTGCCAGTATCCGGACAGGCTTCACTGGGGCCAACGTCCTGACTTTC. Its translation: CASIRTGFTGANVLTF. The rearrangement uses TRBV19 and TRBJ2-6, with 7 bases lining up with TRBD1. V was pared by 7 bases and J by 2 bases, with 8 bases of the junction left unmatched. Germline V gene sequence: CDR1 LNHDA, CDR2 SQIVND (reference sequence). This CDR3 contains 16 residues.

This clone occurred once. The chain links TRBV5-1 to TRBJ2-3, with D possibly matching TRBD1 (6 bases). V was clipped by 7 bases and J by 0 bases, with 9 bases between them. From germline, CDR1 is SGHRS and CDR2 YFSETQ. This CDR3 spans 13 amino acids. CDR3 in amino acids: CASGQSSTDTQYF. The CDR3, as DNA: TGCGCCAGCGGACAGTCTAGCACAGATACGCAGTATTTT.

The rearrangement uses TRBV7-2 and TRBJ2-5; 11 bases fit TRBD2. The CDR3 length is 15 residues. Germline lookup yields CDR1 SGHTA and CDR2 FQGNSA. Trimming cost V 3 bases and J 5 bases; bases outside gene matches: 5. The CDR3 nucleotides are TGTGCCAGCAGCTTTAGGTCTAGCGGGAGGGAGACCCAGTACTTC. Amino acids: CASSFRSSGRETQYF.

This clone was seen more than once but under ten times. The chain recombines TRBV7-3 with TRBJ2-1; TRBD2 is a possible D gene (5 bases). This CDR3 region has 12 residues. Trimming shortened V by 5 bases and J by 9 bases, and 11 bases separated the two germline ends. CDR1 and CDR2 from the germline V gene are SGHTA and FQGTGA. CDR3 nucleotides: TGTGCCAGCAGCCTACTAGAAACTGAGCAGTTCTTC. Protein: CASSLLETEQFF.

The CDR3 here is CASTVGQWNTEAFF. CDR3 bases: TGTGCCAGCACCGTCGGACAGTGGAACACTGAAGCTTTCTTT. The chain uses TRBV28 and TRBJ1-1; maybe TRBD1 (6 bases). Germline V lookup: CDR1 MDHEN, CDR2 SYDVKM. Trimming removed 7 bases at V and 1 base at J, with 13 bases between. The CDR3 covers 14 residues.

The chain couples TRBV7-8 to TRBJ2-2; TRBD2 aligns across 7 bases. Trimming took 5 bases from V and 0 from J; bases not matched to a gene: 12. The CDR3 consists of 18 residues. From germline, CDR1 is SGHVS and CDR2 FQNEAQ. CDR3 DNA sequence: TGTGCCAGCAGCCCCCGGGGGGTGGCGGGTGCGAACACCGGGGAGCTGTTTTTT. As protein: CASSPRGVAGANTGELFF.

There are a few counts of this clone. This chain connects TRBV7-9 to TRBJ2-1; 8 bases align to TRBD1. V lost 5 bases and J lost 1; bases outside the gene matches: 4. The CDR3 is made up of 15 amino acids. Germline V gives CDR1 SEHNR, CDR2 FQNEAQ (reference sequence). The chain's CDR3 is CASSRTGQSYNEQFF. The DNA of the CDR3 is TGTGCCAGCAGCCGGACAGGGCAGTCCTACAATGAGCAGTTCTTC.

The V call is TRBV10-3, the J call TRBJ2-7; TRBD2 matches at 7 bases. Per germline, CDR1 ENHRY and CDR2 SYGVKD. The CDR3 is 13 amino acids. With 7 bases clipped from V and 7 bases from J, the junction kept 10 bases outside the gene matches. Here the CDR3 DNA reads TGTGCCATCACCGGAGGAGAACTAGCGGAGCAGTACTTC. Translated: CAITGGELAEQYF.

The chain carries TRBV19 and TRBJ1-1; 7 positions agree with TRBD1. Germline CDR1 and CDR2: LNHDA and SQIVND (reference sequence). The CDR3 is 13 amino acids. J lost 4 bases, V lost 4 bases, and 3 bases had no gene match. The CDR3 loop is CASSTRTGTEAFF. CDR3 in DNA: TGTGCCAGTAGTACTCGGACAGGCACTGAAGCTTTCTTT.

This rearrangement joins TRBV19 to TRBJ2-3; 9 nucleotides align to TRBD1. The CDR3 loop spans 15 amino acids. Germline V gene lookup returns CDR1 LNHDA and CDR2 SQIVND (reference sequence). Trimming cost V 3 bases and J 8 bases; bases outside gene matches: 9. The CDR3 DNA follows: TGTGCCAGTAGTATGAGTCGGGACAGGGCATCTACGCAGTATTTT. Protein product: CASSMSRDRASTQYF.

V and J are TRBV2 and TRBJ2-7; 13 nucleotides align to TRBD2. This CDR3 contains 18 residues. Germline V gene lookup returns CDR1 SNHLY and CDR2 FYNNEI. The J segment lost 1 base and the V segment lost 11 bases, leaving 17 bases of the junction unmatched. The CDR3 DNA reads as TGTGCCGGGGCCTTGGGACTAGCGGGAAGATGGCTTTCCTACGAGCAGTACTTC. It encodes CAGALGLAGRWLSYEQYF. The whole variable domain, remainder taken from reference TRBV2 and TRBJ2-7, is EPEVTQTPSHQVTQMGQEVILRCVPISNHLYFYWYRQILGQKVEFLVSFYNNEISEKSEIFDDQFSVERPDGSNFTLKIRSTKLEDSAMYFCAGALGLAGRWLSYEQYFGPGTRLTVT.

On this clone itself: Other DNA sequences within the sample encode an identical CDR3. The chain joins TRBV18 to TRBJ2-1, with 11 positions matching TRBD2. This CDR3 has 15 amino acids. Germline V lookup: CDR1 KGHSH, CDR2 LQKENI. Losses at the gene ends were 4 bases for V and 4 bases for J; bases not matched to a gene: 3. The CDR3 reads CASSQGLAAYNEQFF. CDR3 bases: TGTGCCAGCTCACAGGGACTAGCGGCTTACAATGAGCAGTTCTTC.

The sample holds a few counts of this clone. The V gene is TRBV19, the J gene TRBJ1-6; 8 bases are a match to TRBD1. From germline, CDR1 is LNHDA and CDR2 SQIVND (reference sequence). This CDR3 has 14 residues. After removal of 6 bases from V and 6 bases from J, the junction contained 4 bases not matched to a gene. The CDR3 DNA reads TGTGCCAGTAGATCGACAGGGGCTAATTCACCCCTCCACTTT. Translation gives CASRSTGANSPLHF.

V is TRBV6-6 and J is TRBJ2-5, with 10 bases identical to TRBD1. Germline V CDR1 and CDR2: MNHNY, SVGAGI (reference sequence). The CDR3 covers 15 residues. Trimming took 2 bases from V and 5 from J; bases not matched to a gene: 5. Here the CDR3 reads CASSYRDRGPETQYF. DNA of the CDR3: TGTGCCAGCAGTTACCGGGACAGGGGACCGGAGACCCAGTACTTC.

At least ten counts were recorded for this clone. This chain links TRBV5-1 with TRBJ2-7, with D unresolved. Germline V lookup: CDR1 SGHRS, CDR2 YFSETQ. CDR3 length: 15 amino acids. V was clipped by 0 bases and J by 3 bases, with 13 bases between them. Here the CDR3 DNA reads TGCGCCAGCAGCTTGGAGTCTAGTAGGATCTACGAGCAGTACTTC. This codes for CASSLESSRIYEQYF.